The rows below give T cell receptor beta chains drawn from one sample of a study of blood T cells in healthy people across ages. Each CDR3 protein gets one entry after TCRdb re-called the 5' RACE reads with MiXCR. The sample lists about 620,000 distinct CDR3 sequences, 52% occurring once. Sequenced input: blood. The receptors were gathered from a woman aged 80 or older in good health. The conserved cysteine and the conserved F or W are not part of the CDR3 here. Clone size is stated in some rows and not others, as once, few, many or a class when expanded.

TRBV2	TRBJ2-3	NA	ASSEAKSVISTDTQY
TRBV5-6	TRBJ2-6	NA	ASSLNSGANILT
TRBV4-2	TRBJ1-6	NA	ASSPSLEGRSPLH
TRBV7-2	TRBJ2-5	few	ASSSDRGLETQY
TRBV15	NA	NA	ATSRGDLTYEQY
TRBV5-1	NA	once	ASSGQLDRGAYYEQY
TRBV29-1	TRBJ2-7	NA	SVGIAGLYEQY
TRBV2	TRBJ1-5	few	ACEGPTNQPQH
TRBV9	TRBJ2-3	NA	ASSVGRGSGAVSTDTQY
TRBV18	TRBJ1-1	NA	ASSPGQGAGSEAF
TRBV10-3	TRBJ2-7	NA	AISDPLAGETYEQY
TRBV20-1	TRBJ2-1	NA	SATTGQGPYNEQF
TRBV5-1	TRBJ1-1	few	ASSLPWGVGGNTEAF
TRBV5-1	TRBJ1-4	few	ASSRLDSLTNEKLF
TRBV3-1	TRBJ1-1	NA	ASSFLGAPEAF
TRBV5-1	TRBJ1-2	NA	ASSLGGGTDGYT
TRBV29-1	TRBJ2-7	NA	SVTKDSTSSYEQY
TRBV29-1	TRBJ2-3	NA	SVRRQGGSDTQY
TRBV29-1	TRBJ2-1	NA	SVGTSRGEQF
TRBV2	TRBJ1-5	many	ASSRQSSNQPQH
TRBV10-1	TRBJ2-1	few	ASSGRRGTDNEQF
TRBV7-8	TRBJ2-5	many	ASSLDPPLAGKTQY
TRBV6-1	TRBJ2-1	NA	ASMRGRDPSSYNEQF
TRBV28	TRBJ2-3	NA	ASSASGKRDTQY
TRBV29-1	TRBJ1-2	NA	SVGDTTGLEGYT
TRBV14	TRBJ2-1	many	ASSLRSPGLAELGNEQF
TRBV2	TRBJ1-1	NA	ASSTQGTGMITEAF
TRBV7-6	TRBJ2-7	NA	ASSLEAGEASEQY
TRBV11-1	TRBJ2-2	many	ASSRTSGGAVVNTGELF
TRBV2	TRBJ2-1	NA	ASVEGQVLPGEQF
TRBV29-1	TRBJ2-2	NA	SATSGWGTGELF
TRBV2	TRBJ2-2	few	ASNPTVNTGELF
TRBV10-3	TRBJ2-4	NA	ATGRGTVEGEQY
TRBV28	TRBJ2-3	NA	TSSIAGAHTDTQY
TRBV13	TRBJ2-1	NA	ASTHRGNEQF
TRBV7-9	TRBJ1-2	many	ASTANRQGGYGYT
TRBV6-6	TRBJ2-5	many	ASSYFRGVGETQY
TRBV7-2	TRBJ2-1	many	ASSPFWTSGRYGEQF